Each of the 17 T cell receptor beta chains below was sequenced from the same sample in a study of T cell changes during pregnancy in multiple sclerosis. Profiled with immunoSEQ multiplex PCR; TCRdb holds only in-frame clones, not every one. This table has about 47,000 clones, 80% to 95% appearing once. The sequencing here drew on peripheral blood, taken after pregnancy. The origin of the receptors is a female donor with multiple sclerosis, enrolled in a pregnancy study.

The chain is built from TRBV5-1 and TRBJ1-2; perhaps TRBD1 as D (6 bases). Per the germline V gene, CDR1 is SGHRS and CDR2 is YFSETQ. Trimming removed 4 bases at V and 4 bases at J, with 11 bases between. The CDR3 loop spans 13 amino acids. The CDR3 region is CASSPDSIYGYTF. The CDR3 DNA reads TGCGCCAGCAGCCCGGACAGTATCTATGGCTACACCTTC.

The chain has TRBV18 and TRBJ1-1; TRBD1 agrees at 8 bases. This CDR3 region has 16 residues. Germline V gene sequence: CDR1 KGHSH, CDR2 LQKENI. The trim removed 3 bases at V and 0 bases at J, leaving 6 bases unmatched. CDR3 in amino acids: CASSPTGQGLNTEAFF. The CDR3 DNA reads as TGTGCCAGCTCACCTACCGGACAGGGTTTGAACACTGAAGCTTTCTTT.

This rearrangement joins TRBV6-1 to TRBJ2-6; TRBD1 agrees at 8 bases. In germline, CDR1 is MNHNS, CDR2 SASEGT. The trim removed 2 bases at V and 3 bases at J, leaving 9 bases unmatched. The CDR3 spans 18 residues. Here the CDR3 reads CASSENPTGVFGANVLTF. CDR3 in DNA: TGTGCCAGCAGTGAAAATCCGACAGGGGTCTTTGGGGCCAACGTCCTGACTTTC.

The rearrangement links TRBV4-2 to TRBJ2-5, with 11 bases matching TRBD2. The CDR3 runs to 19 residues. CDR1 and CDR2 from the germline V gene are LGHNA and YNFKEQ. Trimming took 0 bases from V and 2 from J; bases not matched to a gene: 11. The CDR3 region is CASSQDFLAGGRGQETQYF. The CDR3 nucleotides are TGTGCCAGCAGCCAAGATTTTCTAGCGGGGGGCCGGGGACAAGAGACCCAGTACTTC.

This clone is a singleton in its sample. The CDR3 DNA is TGTGCCAGCAGGTCACTAGCGGGGGGGCTGAGCTCCTACGAGCAGTACTTC. Translation: CASRSLAGGLSSYEQYF. The genes are TRBV7-2 and TRBJ2-7, with 13 bases matching TRBD2. CDR3 length equals 17 residues. Looked up from germline, CDR1 is SGHTA and CDR2 is FQGNSA. Trimming took 6 bases from V and 0 from J; bases not matched to a gene: 8.

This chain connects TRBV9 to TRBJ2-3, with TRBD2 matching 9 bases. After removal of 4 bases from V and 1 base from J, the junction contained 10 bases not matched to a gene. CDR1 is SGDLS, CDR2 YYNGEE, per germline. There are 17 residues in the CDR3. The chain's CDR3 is CASSPHMSSGGTDTQYF. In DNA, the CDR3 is TGTGCCAGCAGCCCTCATATGTCTAGCGGGGGCACAGATACGCAGTATTTT.

The chain's CDR3 is CASSFRLAGAAEQFF. In DNA, the CDR3 is TGTGCCAGCAGCTTTAGACTAGCGGGGGCGGCTGAGCAGTTCTTC. V usage is TRBV7-2 and J usage is TRBJ2-1; 12 bases map to TRBD2. CDR1 is SGHTA and CDR2 is FQGNSA in the germline V gene. The CDR3 runs to 15 residues. Trimming at V came to 3 bases and at J to 9 bases, leaving 6 bases not matched to a gene. Together with reference TRBV7-2 and TRBJ2-1, the CDR3 gives the full variable domain: GAGVSQSPSNKVTEKGKDVELRCDPISGHTALYWYRQSLGQGLEFLIYFQGNSAPDKSGLPSDRFSAERTGGSVSTLTIQRTQQEDSAVYLCASSFRLAGAAEQFFGPGTRLTVL.

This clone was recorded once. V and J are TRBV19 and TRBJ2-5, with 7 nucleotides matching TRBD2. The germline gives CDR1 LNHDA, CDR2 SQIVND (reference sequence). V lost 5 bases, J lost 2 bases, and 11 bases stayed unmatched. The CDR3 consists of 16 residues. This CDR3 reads CASSPWKTGGQETQYF. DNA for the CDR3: TGTGCCAGTAGTCCGTGGAAGACCGGGGGGCAAGAGACCCAGTACTTC.

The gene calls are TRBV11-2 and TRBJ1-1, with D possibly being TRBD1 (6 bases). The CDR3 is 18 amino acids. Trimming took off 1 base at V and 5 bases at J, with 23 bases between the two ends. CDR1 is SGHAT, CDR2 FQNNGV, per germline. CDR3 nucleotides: TGTGCCAGCAGCTTAGGGCCCCTGCGGGTCGGGGGGCGGACTGAAGCTTTCTTT. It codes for CASSLGPLRVGGRTEAFF.

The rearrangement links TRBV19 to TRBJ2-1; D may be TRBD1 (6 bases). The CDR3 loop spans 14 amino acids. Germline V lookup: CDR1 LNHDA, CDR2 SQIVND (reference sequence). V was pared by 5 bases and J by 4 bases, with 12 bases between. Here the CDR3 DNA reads TGTGCCAGTAGTTATTTGGACAGATACAATGAGCAGTTCTTC. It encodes CASSYLDRYNEQFF.

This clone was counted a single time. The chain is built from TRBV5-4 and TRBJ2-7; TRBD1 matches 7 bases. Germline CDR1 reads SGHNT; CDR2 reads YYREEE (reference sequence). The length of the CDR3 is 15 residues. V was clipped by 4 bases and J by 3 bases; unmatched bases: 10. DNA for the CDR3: TGTGCCAGCAGCACCGACTTGGGACAGTTCTACGAGCAGTACTTC. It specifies CASSTDLGQFYEQYF.

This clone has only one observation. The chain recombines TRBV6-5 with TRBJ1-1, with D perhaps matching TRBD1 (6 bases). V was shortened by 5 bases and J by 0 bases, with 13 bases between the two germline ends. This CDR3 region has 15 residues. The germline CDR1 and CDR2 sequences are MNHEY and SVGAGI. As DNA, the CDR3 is TGTGCCAGCAGTGCTTACGCAGGGGTGAACACTGAAGCTTTCTTT. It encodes CASSAYAGVNTEAFF.

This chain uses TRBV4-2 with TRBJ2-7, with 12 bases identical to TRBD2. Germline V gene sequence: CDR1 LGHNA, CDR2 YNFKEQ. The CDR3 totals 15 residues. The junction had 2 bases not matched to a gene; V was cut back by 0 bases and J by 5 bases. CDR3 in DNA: TGTGCCAGCAGCCAAGAACTAGCGGGGGGAAACGAGCAGTACTTC. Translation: CASSQELAGGNEQYF.

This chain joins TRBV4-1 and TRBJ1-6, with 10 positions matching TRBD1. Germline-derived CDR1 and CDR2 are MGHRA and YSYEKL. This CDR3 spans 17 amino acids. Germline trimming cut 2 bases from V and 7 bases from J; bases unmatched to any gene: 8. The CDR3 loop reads CASSQPPGQGWNSPLHF. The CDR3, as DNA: TGCGCCAGCAGCCAACCCCCGGGACAGGGGTGGAATTCACCCCTCCACTTT.

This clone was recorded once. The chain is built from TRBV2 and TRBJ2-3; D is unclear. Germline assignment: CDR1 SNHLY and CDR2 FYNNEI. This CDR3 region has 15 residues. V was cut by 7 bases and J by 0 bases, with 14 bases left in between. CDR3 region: CASTTETSSTDTQYF. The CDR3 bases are TGTGCCAGCACTACAGAAACATCCAGCACAGATACGCAGTATTTT. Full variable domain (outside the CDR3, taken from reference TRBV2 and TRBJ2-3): EPEVTQTPSHQVTQMGQEVILRCVPISNHLYFYWYRQILGQKVEFLVSFYNNEISEKSEIFDDQFSVERPDGSNFTLKIRSTKLEDSAMYFCASTTETSSTDTQYFGPGTRLTVL.

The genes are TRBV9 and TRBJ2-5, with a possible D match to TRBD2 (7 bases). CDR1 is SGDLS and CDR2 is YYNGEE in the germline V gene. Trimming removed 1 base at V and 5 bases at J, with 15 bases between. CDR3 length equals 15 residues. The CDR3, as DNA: TGTGCCAGCAGCGTATCCGGGGGGCCGGGGGAGACCCAGTACTTC. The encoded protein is CASSVSGGPGETQYF.

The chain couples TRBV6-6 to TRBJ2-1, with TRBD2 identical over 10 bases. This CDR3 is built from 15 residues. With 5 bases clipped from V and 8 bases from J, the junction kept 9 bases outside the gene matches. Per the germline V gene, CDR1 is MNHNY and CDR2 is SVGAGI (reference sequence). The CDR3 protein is CASSLGTSVRDEQFF. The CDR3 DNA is TGTGCCAGCAGTCTCGGGACTAGCGTTAGAGATGAGCAGTTCTTC.